This entry lists 28 T cell receptor beta chains sequenced from one sample in a study of early T cells in non-severe SARS-CoV-2 infection. A single record per CDR3 protein comes from TCRdb applying MiXCR to the 5' RACE reads. The data contain roughly 34,000 distinct CDR3 sequences, 4.7% of them singletons. The sequenced sample consisted of whole blood. The receptors shown here come from an adult who was a healthcare worker with PCR-confirmed SARS-CoV-2 infection or an uninfected control (not recorded which).

This chain joins TRBV19 and TRBJ2-7; no firm D call. The CDR3 runs 14 residues. Between the trimmed V and J ends, which lost 4 bases and 0 bases, there was a span of 10 bases. Per the germline V gene, CDR1 is LNHDA and CDR2 is SQIVND (reference sequence). Written as DNA, the CDR3 is TGTGCCAGTAGTAAAGAGTACTCCTCCTACGAGCAGTACTTC. This gives the protein CASSKEYSSYEQYF.

This clonotype occurred many times. The chain uses TRBV7-3 and TRBJ2-1; D may match TRBD1 or TRBD2 (5 bases each). V was cut by 5 bases and J by 6 bases, with 14 bases left in between. The CDR3 covers 14 residues. Per the germline V gene, CDR1 is SGHTA and CDR2 is FQGTGA. This CDR3 reads CASSGWDHPNEQFF. CDR3 in DNA: TGTGCCAGCAGCGGATGGGACCATCCCAATGAGCAGTTCTTC.

At least ten counts were recorded for this clonotype. The chain uses TRBV27 and TRBJ1-5, with a tentative D call TRBD1 (6 bases). Germline-derived CDR1 and CDR2 are MNHEY and SMNVEV (reference sequence). With 2 bases removed from V and 1 base from J, the gap between germline ends came to 6 bases. This CDR3 comprises 14 residues. The CDR3 DNA sequence: TGTGCCAGCAGTTTACAGGGGAGCAATCAGCCCCAGCATTTT. Its protein product is CASSLQGSNQPQHF.

This clonotype was recorded at least ten times. The rearrangement uses TRBV12-3 or TRBV12-4 and TRBJ2-5; 7 bases agree with TRBD1. The CDR3 has 16 residues. Trimming took 5 bases from V and 1 from J; bases not matched to a gene: 10. Here the CDR3 DNA reads TGTGCCAGCAGTGGGACAGCCCTACCTACCCAAGAGACCCAGTACTTC. Its protein is CASSGTALPTQETQYF.

This clonotype was seen at least ten times. This chain uses TRBV12-3 or TRBV12-4 with TRBJ2-7; 10 bases line up with TRBD1. Trimming cost V 5 bases and J 4 bases; bases outside gene matches: 8. The CDR3 is 15 amino acids. The DNA of the CDR3 is TGTGCCAGCAGTGAAGCCGGGACAGGGGAATACGAGCAGTACTTC. It yields the protein CASSEAGTGEYEQYF.

This sequence joins TRBV27 and TRBJ1-1, with 7 nucleotides matching TRBD1. V was pared by 4 bases and J by 5 bases, with 7 bases of the junction left unmatched. Germline V gives CDR1 MNHEY, CDR2 SMNVEV (reference sequence). The CDR3 covers 14 residues. CDR3 loop: CASSSDRVGTEAFF. The CDR3 DNA sequence: TGTGCCAGCAGTTCCGACAGGGTCGGGACTGAAGCTTTCTTT.

This clonotype is deemed medium-sized. V gene TRBV7-9 combines with J gene TRBJ1-5; 9 bases agree with TRBD1. Germline CDR1 is SEHNR and CDR2 is FQNEAQ (reference sequence). The CDR3 is made up of 14 amino acids. V shed 4 bases and J 7 bases; nucleotides not matched to a gene: 5. The CDR3 nucleotides are TGTGCCAGCAGCTCTCCGGGACAGGGCCAGCCCCAGCATTTT. Translated, it gives CASSSPGQGQPQHF. The full variable domain, completed using reference TRBV7-9 and TRBJ1-5, is DTGVSQNPRHKITKRGQNVTFRCDPISEHNRLYWYRQTLGQGPEFLTYFQNEAQLEKSRLLSDRFSAERPKGSFSTLEIQRTEQGDSAMYLCASSSPGQGQPQHFGDGTRLSIL.

The table lists this clonotype with many counts. The V and J genes are TRBV6-5 and TRBJ1-2, with 7 positions matching TRBD1. Germline values: CDR1 MNHEY, CDR2 SVGAGI. The trim removed 6 bases at V and 6 bases at J, leaving 7 bases unmatched. The CDR3 is 13 residues long. The CDR3: CASRSDREDGYTF. The DNA for the CDR3 is TGTGCCAGCAGATCCGACAGGGAGGATGGCTACACCTTC.

This clonotype has at least ten counts. The gene calls are TRBV28 and TRBJ1-4, with TRBD1 as a possible D gene (5 bases). Germline-derived CDR1 and CDR2 are MDHEN and SYDVKM. The V gene lost 0 bases and the J gene lost 0 bases, with 8 bases spanning the gap. CDR3 length: 16 residues. In DNA, the CDR3 is TGTGCCAGCAGTTTATGGGACATATCAACTAATGAAAAACTGTTTTTT. Encoded protein: CASSLWDISTNEKLFF.

This clonotype occurred a few times. The V call is TRBV20-1, the J call TRBJ2-3, with 9 bases identical to TRBD2. The CDR3 loop spans 14 amino acids. Per germline, CDR1 DFQATT and CDR2 SNEGSKA (reference sequence). Trimming removed 6 bases from V and 0 bases from J; junction bases left unmatched: 4. The DNA for the CDR3 is TGCAGTGCCCAAGCGGGGGGCAGCACAGATACGCAGTATTTT. Its translation is CSAQAGGSTDTQYF.

The chain couples TRBV7-2 to TRBJ2-6, with TRBD2 identical over 8 bases. Germline V gene sequence: CDR1 SGHTA, CDR2 FQGNSA. The CDR3 runs 19 residues. Trimming removed 4 bases from V and 2 bases from J; junction bases left unmatched: 13. CDR3 sequence reads: CASSYSPKAGAAGANVLTF. The CDR3 bases are TGTGCCAGCAGCTACTCGCCCAAAGCGGGGGCGGCTGGGGCCAACGTCCTGACTTTC.

This clonotype has at least ten counts. The J gene is TRBJ1-6, the V gene TRBV28, with D perhaps matching TRBD1 (6 bases). V shed 2 bases and J shed 7 bases, with 12 bases lying between them. The CDR3 is 15 amino acids. Looked up from germline, CDR1 is MDHEN and CDR2 is SYDVKM. For the CDR3, the DNA is TGTGCCAGCAGTTTAAGGGGGTTGGGGAATTCACCCCTCCACTTT. It yields the protein CASSLRGLGNSPLHF.

This clonotype was seen repeatedly, ten times or more. J is TRBJ1-2 and V is TRBV5-1; D unclear. V was cut by 0 bases and J by 7 bases, with 13 bases left in between. The CDR3 runs to 14 residues. Per the germline V gene, CDR1 is SGHRS and CDR2 is YFSETQ. The CDR3 protein is CASSLAPDGRGYTF. For the CDR3, the DNA is TGCGCCAGCAGCTTGGCCCCGGACGGTCGTGGCTACACCTTC.

This clonotype was observed many times. The chain links TRBV7-9 to TRBJ2-7; tentative D call: TRBD2 (5 bases). The CDR3 consists of 13 residues. The germline V gene encodes CDR1 SEHNR and CDR2 FQNEAQ (reference sequence). V lost 6 bases and J lost 2, with 11 bases in between. CDR3 loop: CASSWTGTYEQYF. DNA of the CDR3: TGTGCCAGCAGTTGGACGGGAACCTACGAGCAGTACTTC.

This chain uses TRBV7-9 with TRBJ2-1; 10 nucleotides match TRBD2. V was pared by 3 bases and J by 1 base, with 12 bases of the junction left unmatched. Germline-derived CDR1 and CDR2 are SEHNR and FQNEAQ (reference sequence). The length of the CDR3 is 19 residues. CDR3 DNA sequence: TGTGCCAGCAGCTTTAAAAAGCGGGGGGGCCGTGCGTCCTACAATGAGCAGTTCTTC. This translates into CASSFKKRGGRASYNEQFF.

The table lists this clonotype with many counts. V and J are TRBV24-1 and TRBJ2-7, with D possibly matching TRBD1 (6 bases). V lost 6 bases and J 5 bases, leaving 13 bases between the germline ends. This CDR3 spans 13 amino acids. Germline V gene lookup returns CDR1 KGHDR and CDR2 SFDVKD. In DNA form, the CDR3 reads TGTGCCACCAGTCAAACAGGGTCCCACGAGCAGTACTTC. Its protein is CATSQTGSHEQYF.

This clonotype was seen a few times. This may stem from a read error, because a much larger clone lies one nucleotide away. The chain recombines TRBV11-2 with TRBJ1-2; the D gene is possibly TRBD1 (6 bases). The CDR3 is 13 residues long. V was shortened by 6 bases and J by 3 bases, with 11 bases between the two germline ends. Germline assignment: CDR1 SGHAT and CDR2 FQNNGV. In nucleotides, the CDR3 is TGTGCCAGCAGGCCAACAGGGTACTATGGCTACACCTTC. This gives the protein CASRPTGYYGYTF. The full variable domain, its missing parts supplied by reference TRBV11-2 and TRBJ1-2, is EAGVAQSPRYKIIEKRQSVAFWCNPISGHATLYWYQQILGQGPKLLIQFQNNGVVDDSQLPKDRFSAERLKGVDSTLKIQPAKLEDSAVYLCASRPTGYYGYTFGSGTRLTVV.

This clonotype was detected ten times or more. The chain recombines TRBV4-3 with TRBJ2-3; 11 nucleotides align to TRBD2. Germline CDR1 and CDR2: LGHNA and YSLEER. The CDR3 runs to 16 residues. Unmatched junction bases numbered 3, after V lost 2 bases and J lost 2 bases. CDR3 bases: TGCGCCAGCAGCCAACTTAGCGGGGGGGCCACAGATACGCAGTATTTT. As protein: CASSQLSGGATDTQYF.

This clonotype was detected ten times or more. The rearrangement joins TRBV28 to TRBJ2-5; D is perhaps TRBD2 (6 bases). Germline CDR1 reads MDHEN; CDR2 reads SYDVKM. The CDR3 has 15 amino acids. The V gene lost 4 bases and the J gene lost 2 bases, with 14 bases spanning the gap. This CDR3 reads CASSSRDSDQETQYF. CDR3 in DNA: TGTGCCAGCAGTTCCCGGGACTCCGATCAAGAGACCCAGTACTTC.

This clonotype was detected many times. The chain has TRBV24-1 and TRBJ2-7, with 9 bases aligning to TRBD1. V lost 7 bases, J lost 4 bases, and 13 bases stayed unmatched. The CDR3 runs 16 residues. Germline CDR1 is KGHDR and CDR2 is SFDVKD. The CDR3 region has the DNA TGTGCCACCAGCCTCCAGACCGGGACAGGGAAGTACGAGCAGTACTTC. Translating gives CATSLQTGTGKYEQYF.

This clonotype was seen repeatedly, ten times or more. CDR3 protein: CASSISGTGWASSYNEQFF. DNA of the CDR3: TGTGCCAGTAGTATTTCTGGGACAGGGTGGGCGAGCTCCTACAATGAGCAGTTCTTC. The chain employs TRBV19 and TRBJ2-1, with TRBD1 identical over 9 bases. CDR3 length equals 19 residues. Germline V gives CDR1 LNHDA, CDR2 SQIVND (reference sequence). Trimming took 3 bases from V and 0 from J; bases not matched to a gene: 12.

This clonotype has ten or more counts. The chain combines TRBV7-2 with TRBJ2-2; TRBD2 matches at 8 bases. The CDR3 consists of 14 residues. CDR1 and CDR2 (germline): SGHTA, FQGNSA. V trimming: 5 bases; J trimming: 6 bases; junction bases outside the gene matches: 5. The CDR3 sequence: CASSPGGRAGELFF. CDR3 bases: TGTGCCAGCAGCCCGGGGGGGCGAGCCGGGGAGCTGTTTTTT.

This clonotype was detected only a few times. This chain links TRBV7-2 with TRBJ2-7; D could derive from TRBD1 or TRBD2 (5 bases each). This CDR3 is built from 17 residues. CDR1 and CDR2 (germline): SGHTA, FQGNSA. Trimming stripped 1 base from V and 2 bases from J, with 18 bases between. CDR3 region: CASSLVGTRDAPYEQYF. The CDR3 DNA is TGTGCCAGCAGCTTAGTGGGCACTCGGGACGCCCCCTACGAGCAGTACTTC.

This clonotype is medium-sized within its sample. The genes are TRBV9 and TRBJ2-1; TRBD2 matches 8 bases. Germline V gene data show CDR1 as SGDLS and CDR2 as YYNGEE. The CDR3 totals 15 residues. V lost 3 bases, J lost 3 bases, and 5 bases stayed unmatched. The CDR3 DNA reads as TGTGCCAGCAGCGACGGGGGGGCCGTCTACAATGAGCAGTTCTTC. It translates to CASSDGGAVYNEQFF. Complete variable domain (other parts from reference TRBV9 and TRBJ2-1): DSGVTQTPKHLITATGQRVTLRCSPRSGDLSVYWYQQSLDQGLQFLIQYYNGEERAKGNILERFSAQQFPDLHSELNLSSLELGDSALYFCASSDGGAVYNEQFFGPGTRLTVL.

This clonotype was counted at least ten times. The chain has TRBV11-2 and TRBJ2-3, with D unclear. The CDR3 covers 13 residues. Per the germline V gene, CDR1 is SGHAT and CDR2 is FQNNGV. Trimming removed 5 bases from V and 4 bases from J, with 10 bases in between. Here the CDR3 DNA reads TGTGCCAGCAGCCCGTTAGCCGCAGATACGCAGTATTTT. This gives the protein CASSPLAADTQYF.

This clonotype was recorded many times. The rearrangement links TRBV6-2 or TRBV6-3 to TRBJ1-5, with D unclear. Germline loops: CDR1 MNHEY, CDR2 SVGEGT. Trimming took 7 bases from V and 2 from J, leaving 15 bases between them. The CDR3 is made up of 15 amino acids. The CDR3 region is CASTEGRTGNQPQHF. Here the CDR3 DNA reads TGTGCCAGCACCGAGGGCCGTACGGGCAATCAGCCCCAGCATTTT.

The table lists this clonotype with a few counts. The chain uses TRBV30 and TRBJ1-3, with a possible D match to TRBD1 (6 bases). The CDR3 consists of 11 residues. Trimming left V 3 bases short and J 7 bases short, with 7 bases between. The V gene's germline CDR1 is GTSNPN and CDR2 SVGIG (reference sequence). CDR3 in DNA: TGTGCCTGGAGGGACAGCAACACCATATATTTT. This encodes CAWRDSNTIYF.

This clonotype was picked up many times. V gene TRBV6-5 combines with J gene TRBJ2-7, with 12 bases identical to TRBD1. The V segment lost 2 bases and the J segment 2 bases; nucleotides outside the gene matches: 4. This CDR3 comprises 16 residues. Looked up from germline, CDR1 is MNHEY and CDR2 is SVGAGI. CDR3 in amino acids: CASSYGGTGGAYEQYF. The CDR3 nucleotides read TGTGCCAGCAGTTACGGGGGGACAGGGGGCGCCTACGAGCAGTACTTC.